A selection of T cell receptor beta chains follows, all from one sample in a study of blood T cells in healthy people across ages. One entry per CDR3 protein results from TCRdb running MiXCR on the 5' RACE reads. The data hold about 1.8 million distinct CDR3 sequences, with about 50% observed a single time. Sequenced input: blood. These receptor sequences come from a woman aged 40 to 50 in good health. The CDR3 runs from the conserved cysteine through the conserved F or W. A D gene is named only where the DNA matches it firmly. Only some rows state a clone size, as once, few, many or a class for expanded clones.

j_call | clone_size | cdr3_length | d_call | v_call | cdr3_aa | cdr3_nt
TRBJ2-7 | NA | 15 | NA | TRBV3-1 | CASSQEFGRAYEQYF | TGTGCCAGCAGCCAAGAGTTCGGAAGGGCCTACGAGCAGTACTTC
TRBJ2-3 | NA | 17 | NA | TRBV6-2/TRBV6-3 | CASSYSMAGAPIDTQYF | TGTGCCAGCAGTTACTCGATGGCGGGGGCGCCGATAGATACGCAGTATTTT
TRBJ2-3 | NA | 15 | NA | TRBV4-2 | CASRGGAFSTDTQYF | TGTGCCAGCAGGGGGGGTGCCTTTAGCACAGATACGCAGTATTTT
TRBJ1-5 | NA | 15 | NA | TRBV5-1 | CASSKDSLSNQPQHF | TGCGCCAGCAGCAAGGACAGCTTAAGCAATCAGCCCCAGCATTTT
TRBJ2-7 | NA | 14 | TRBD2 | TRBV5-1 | CASSPAGGPLEQYF | TGCGCCAGCAGCCCGGCGGGAGGGCCCCTCGAGCAGTACTTC
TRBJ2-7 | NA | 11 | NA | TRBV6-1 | CASSQTLEQYF | TGTGCCAGCAGCCAAACGCTGGAGCAGTACTTC
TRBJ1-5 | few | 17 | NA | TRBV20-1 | CSARRLITDRSNQPQHF | TGCAGTGCTAGACGATTAATTACCGACAGGAGCAATCAGCCCCAGCATTTT
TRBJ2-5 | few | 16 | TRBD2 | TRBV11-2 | CASRRMTSYLQETQYF | TGTGCCAGCAGACGGATGACTAGCTATCTCCAAGAGACCCAGTACTTC
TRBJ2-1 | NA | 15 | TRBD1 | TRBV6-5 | CASRIHRGPENEQFF | TGTGCCAGCAGAATACACAGGGGGCCTGAGAATGAGCAGTTCTTC
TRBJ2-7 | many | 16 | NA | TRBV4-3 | CASSQDMHRGSYEQYF | TGCGCCAGCAGCCAAGACATGCATCGGGGGTCCTACGAGCAGTACTTC
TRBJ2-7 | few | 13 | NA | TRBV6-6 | CASSFGQPPIQYF | TGTGCCAGCAGTTTCGGACAACCCCCGATCCAGTACTTC
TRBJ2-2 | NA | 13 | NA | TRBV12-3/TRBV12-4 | CASPLRGSGELFF | TGTGCCAGCCCGCTCCGGGGGTCCGGGGAGCTGTTTTTT
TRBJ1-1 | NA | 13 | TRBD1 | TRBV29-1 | CSVDRGMNTEAFF | TGCAGCGTCGACAGGGGAATGAACACTGAAGCTTTCTTT
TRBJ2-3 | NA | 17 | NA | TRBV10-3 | CAISEGRASLLTNTQYF | TGTGCCATCAGTGAGGGGCGGGCTAGCCTACTCACCAATACGCAGTATTTT
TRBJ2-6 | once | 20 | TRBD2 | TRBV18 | CASSPLPSGGSSSGANVLTF | TGTGCCAGCTCACCGTTGCCTAGCGGGGGTTCCAGCTCTGGGGCCAACGTCCTGACTTTC
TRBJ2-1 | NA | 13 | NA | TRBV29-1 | CSVAGAPHNEQFF | TGCAGCGTTGCAGGGGCTCCCCACAATGAGCAGTTCTTC
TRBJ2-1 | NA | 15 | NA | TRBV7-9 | CASSLNQRHYNEQFF | TGTGCCAGCAGCTTAAACCAGAGACACTACAATGAGCAGTTCTTC
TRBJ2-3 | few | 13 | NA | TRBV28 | CASSPRGKDTQYF | TGTGCCAGCAGTCCCAGGGGAAAGGATACGCAGTATTTT
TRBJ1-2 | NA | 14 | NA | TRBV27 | CASSPSGTRYGYTF | TGTGCCAGCAGTCCCTCCGGGACCCGCTATGGCTACACCTTC
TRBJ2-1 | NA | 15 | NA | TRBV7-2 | CASSRATSSYNEQFF | TGTGCCAGCAGCCGTGCTACGAGCTCCTACAATGAGCAGTTCTTC
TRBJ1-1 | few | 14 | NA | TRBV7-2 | CASSRQWVKAEAFF | TGTGCCAGCAGCCGACAGTGGGTCAAGGCTGAAGCTTTCTTT
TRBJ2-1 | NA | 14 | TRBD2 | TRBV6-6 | CASSYSVSGGEQFF | TGTGCCAGCAGTTACTCGGTTTCGGGAGGTGAGCAGTTCTTC
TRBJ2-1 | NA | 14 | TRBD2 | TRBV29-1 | CSVRLAGPYNEQFF | TGCAGCGTTCGACTAGCGGGTCCTTACAATGAGCAGTTCTTC